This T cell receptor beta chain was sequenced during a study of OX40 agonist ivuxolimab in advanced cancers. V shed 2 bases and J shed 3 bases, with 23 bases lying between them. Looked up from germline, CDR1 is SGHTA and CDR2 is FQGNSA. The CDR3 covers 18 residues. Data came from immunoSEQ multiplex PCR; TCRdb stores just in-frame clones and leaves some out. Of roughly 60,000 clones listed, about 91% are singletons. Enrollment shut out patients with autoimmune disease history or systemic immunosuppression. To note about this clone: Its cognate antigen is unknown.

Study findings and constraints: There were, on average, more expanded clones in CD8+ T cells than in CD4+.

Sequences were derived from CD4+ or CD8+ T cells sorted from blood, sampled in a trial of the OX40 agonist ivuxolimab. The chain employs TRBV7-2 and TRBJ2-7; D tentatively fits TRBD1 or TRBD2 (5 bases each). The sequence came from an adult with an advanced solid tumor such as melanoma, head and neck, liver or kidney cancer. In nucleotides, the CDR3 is TGTGCCAGCAGCTTACGGGGCTATCCCGTCCGGTTTAACTACGAGCAGTACTTC. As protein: CASSLRGYPVRFNYEQYF.